The next 11 T cell receptor beta chains were all read from a single sample in a study of tumour-infiltrating T cells in Burkitt lymphoma. Sequencing used immunoSEQ multiplex PCR; TCRdb keeps in-frame clones, though not all of them. The data show 3,500 to 4,500 clones, with around four fifths seen just once and 9.5% to 15% held by the top ten. The material sequenced was tumor tissue. The receptors were gathered from a human donor with diffuse large B-cell lymphoma. Some clones in this sample may be carry-over from other donors' samples.

The chain recombines TRBV5-1 with TRBJ2-1; D may be TRBD2 (7 bases). Per the germline V gene, CDR1 is SGHRS and CDR2 is YFSETQ. This CDR3 has 14 residues. With 7 bases removed from V and 8 bases from J, the gap between germline ends came to 19 bases. The CDR3 DNA is TGCGCCAGCGCAGCGGGACATGGGTTGGATGAGCAGTTCTTC. Protein sequence: CASAAGHGLDEQFF.

J is TRBJ1-1 and V is TRBV19; D is ambiguous. Germline loops: CDR1 LNHDA, CDR2 SQIVND (reference sequence). The CDR3 totals 14 residues. With 4 bases removed from V and 1 base from J, the gap between germline ends came to 10 bases. CDR3 sequence (DNA): TGTGCCAGTAGTACGGGGTTCGGGAACACTGAAGCTTTCTTT. Protein: CASSTGFGNTEAFF. Variable domain in full (rest from reference TRBV19 and TRBJ1-1): DGGITQSPKYLFRKEGQNVTLSCEQNLNHDAMYWYRQDPGQGLRLIYYSQIVNDFQKGDIAEGYSVSREKKESFPLTVTSAQKNPTAFYLCASSTGFGNTEAFFGQGTRLTVV.

This chain joins TRBV9 and TRBJ2-3; D not certain. Germline V gene lookup returns CDR1 SGDLS and CDR2 YYNGEE. This CDR3 is built from 18 residues. V gave up 0 bases and J gave up 0 bases, with 17 bases separating them. CDR3 DNA: TGTGCCAGCAGCGTAGCTTGGCAAATTGGATATAGCACAGATACGCAGTATTTT. It specifies CASSVAWQIGYSTDTQYF.

The chain is built from TRBV27 and TRBJ1-6; 7 bases are a match to TRBD1. This CDR3 comprises 18 residues. V was clipped by 0 bases and J by 9 bases; unmatched bases: 14. Germline CDR1 and CDR2: MNHEY and SMNVEV (reference sequence). CDR3 loop: CASSLSPRQGGIASPLHF. CDR3 bases: TGTGCCAGCAGTTTATCCCCTCGACAGGGTGGCATAGCTTCACCCCTCCACTTT.

The V call is TRBV5-1, the J call TRBJ2-3; D is perhaps TRBD1 (6 bases). The germline CDR1 and CDR2 sequences are SGHRS and YFSETQ. The CDR3 sequence is 15 residues long. Deletions cut 0 bases from V and 6 bases from J, with 14 bases between. CDR3 in amino acids: CASSLGAGDGDTQYF. As DNA, the CDR3 is TGCGCCAGCAGCTTGGGGGCAGGGGACGGGGATACGCAGTATTTT.

The chain joins TRBV27 to TRBJ1-1; possible D gene TRBD1, 5 bases. The CDR3 is 14 amino acids. The germline V gene encodes CDR1 MNHEY and CDR2 SMNVEV (reference sequence). Trimming shortened V by 6 bases and J by 4 bases, and 15 bases separated the two germline ends. The DNA for the CDR3 is TGTGCCAGCAGCCGGGACCGCCAAGCCACTGAAGCTTTCTTT. Translation gives CASSRDRQATEAFF.

This clone was counted between two and nine times. This sequence joins TRBV7-6 and TRBJ2-3, with 9 bases identical to TRBD1. CDR1 and CDR2 (germline): SGHVS, FNYEAQ. This CDR3 region has 15 residues. The trim removed 3 bases at V and 5 bases at J, leaving 6 bases unmatched. The CDR3 sequence: CASSFQTGGLDTQYF. CDR3 in DNA: TGTGCCAGCAGCTTCCAGACAGGGGGGTTAGATACGCAGTATTTT.

In DNA form, the CDR3 reads TGTGCCAGCAGGGGTATCAGGGTAAGGAACACTGAAGCTTTCTTT. Encoded protein: CASRGIRVRNTEAFF. The chain uses TRBV6-5 and TRBJ1-1, with D possibly TRBD1 on 5 matching bases. Trimming removed 6 bases at V and 1 base at J, with 15 bases between. The CDR3 is 15 amino acids. The germline V gene encodes CDR1 MNHEY and CDR2 SVGAGI.

The gene calls are TRBV7-6 and TRBJ2-1; TRBD1 might be the D (5 bases). V lost 5 bases and J 0 bases, leaving 20 bases between the germline ends. The CDR3 has 18 amino acids. The V gene's germline CDR1 is SGHVS and CDR2 FNYEAQ. The CDR3 DNA is TGTGCCAGCAGCCACCGAGAGGTCAGGGCAGGCTCCTACAATGAGCAGTTCTTC. Translation gives CASSHREVRAGSYNEQFF.

Notes on this clone: The same CDR3 also results from other DNA sequences found in this sample. The chain is built from TRBV9 and TRBJ1-2; D gene uncertain. CDR3 length: 12 residues. Between the trimmed V and J ends, which lost 0 bases and 5 bases, there was a span of 5 bases. CDR1 and CDR2 (germline): SGDLS, YYNGEE. This CDR3 is CASSVGGYGYTF. CDR3 DNA: TGTGCCAGCAGCGTAGGAGGGTATGGCTACACCTTC. Based on the CDR3 plus reference TRBV9 and TRBJ1-2, the full variable domain is DSGVTQTPKHLITATGQRVTLRCSPRSGDLSVYWYQQSLDQGLQFLIQYYNGEERAKGNILERFSAQQFPDLHSELNLSSLELGDSALYFCASSVGGYGYTFGSGTRLTVV.

The chain recombines TRBV15 with TRBJ1-4; a possible D gene is TRBD1 (6 bases). The CDR3 is 15 amino acids. Per the germline V gene, CDR1 is LNHNV and CDR2 is YYDKDF (reference sequence). The V gene lost 9 bases and the J gene lost 3 bases, with 17 bases spanning the gap. CDR3 in amino acids: CATTHRVQANEKLFF. The CDR3 DNA sequence: TGTGCCACGACCCACAGGGTCCAGGCTAATGAAAAACTGTTTTTT.